This TCR beta chain appears in the sequencing data of a study of CD8 T cells in ankylosing spondylitis. Points from the study as a whole: Fewer than ten highly homologous variants made up a TCR beta motif, and this motif appeared characteristic of ankylosing spondylitis blood.

TCRdb reanalysed the 5' RACE reads using MiXCR and keeps one entry per CDR3 protein. The sample comprises some 37,000 distinct CDR3 sequences, approximately 9.9% of which are singletons, and about 19% rests with the top ten. CDR3 length equals 15 residues. V dropped 2 bases and J dropped 2; count of bases not matched to a gene: 4. Per the germline V gene, CDR1 is SGHNT and CDR2 is YYREEE (reference sequence). The table lists this clonotype with a few counts. Its antigen is still unknown. Material for sequencing was synovial fluid, either unsorted or a sorted T cell fraction (not recorded which). The origin of this receptor is a male donor with ankylosing spondylitis. J is TRBJ2-5 and V is TRBV5-4; 9 nucleotides line up with TRBD1. CDR3 residues: CASSFTGGYQETQYF. The DNA for the CDR3 is TGTGCCAGCAGCTTCACAGGGGGCTATCAAGAGACCCAGTACTTC.